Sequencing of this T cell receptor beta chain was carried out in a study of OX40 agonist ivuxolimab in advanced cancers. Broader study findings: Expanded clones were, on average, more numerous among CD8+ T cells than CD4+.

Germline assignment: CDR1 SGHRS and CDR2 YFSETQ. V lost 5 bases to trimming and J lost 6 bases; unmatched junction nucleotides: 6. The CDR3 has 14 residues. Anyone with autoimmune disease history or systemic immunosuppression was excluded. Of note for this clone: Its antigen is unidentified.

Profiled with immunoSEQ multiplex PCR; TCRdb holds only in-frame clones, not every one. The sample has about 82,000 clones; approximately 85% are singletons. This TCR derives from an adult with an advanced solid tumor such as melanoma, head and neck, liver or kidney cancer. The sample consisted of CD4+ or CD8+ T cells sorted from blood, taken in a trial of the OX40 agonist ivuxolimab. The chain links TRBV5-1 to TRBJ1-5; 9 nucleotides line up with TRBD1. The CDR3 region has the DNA TGCGCCAGCAGGGACGGGACAGGGACTCAGCCCCAGCATTTT. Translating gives CASRDGTGTQPQHF.